These T cell receptor beta chains were read from a single sample in a study of blood T cell repertoires in COVID-19. Profiled with immunoSEQ multiplex PCR; TCRdb holds only in-frame clones, not every one. The repertoire holds about 140,000 clones, with 70% to 90% as singletons. Source material: peripheral blood. Source of these receptors: a middle-aged man with acute or convalescent COVID-19. Each CDR3 is given without its conserved first and last residue.

v_call cdr3_aa
TRBV19 ASSRGLSTDTQY
TRBV29-1 SVKSRDRNTEAF
TRBV30 AWSVGGTYNEQF
TRBV4-1 ASSHLGTGLGHEQY
TRBV10-3 AIRAGGLGEQY
TRBV7-6 ASSLASGTGELF
TRBV7-9 ASSWTGADYGYT
TRBV6-5 ASRTQGDTQY
TRBV2 ASGQANYGYT
TRBV10-1 ASSENRGLTDTQY
TRBV7-9 GGGGLTDTQY
TRBV21-1 ASSKDREPSRRSQPQH
TRBV18 ASSPPAGPRGYT
TRBV7-2 ASSLGGGSHTGELF
TRBV6-6 ASSYSPRSNYGYT
TRBV3-1/TRBV3-2 ASSQSGTTQETQY
TRBV10-3 AISEGTGGIHGYT
TRBV19 ASSTTPDSYNEQF
TRBV28 ASSPGGGREGRNEQF
TRBV5-1 ASSLGANTEAF
TRBV7-9 ASSSTGLTEAF
TRBV6-5 ASSGTGLAREQF
TRBV5-1 ASSFGGNEQY